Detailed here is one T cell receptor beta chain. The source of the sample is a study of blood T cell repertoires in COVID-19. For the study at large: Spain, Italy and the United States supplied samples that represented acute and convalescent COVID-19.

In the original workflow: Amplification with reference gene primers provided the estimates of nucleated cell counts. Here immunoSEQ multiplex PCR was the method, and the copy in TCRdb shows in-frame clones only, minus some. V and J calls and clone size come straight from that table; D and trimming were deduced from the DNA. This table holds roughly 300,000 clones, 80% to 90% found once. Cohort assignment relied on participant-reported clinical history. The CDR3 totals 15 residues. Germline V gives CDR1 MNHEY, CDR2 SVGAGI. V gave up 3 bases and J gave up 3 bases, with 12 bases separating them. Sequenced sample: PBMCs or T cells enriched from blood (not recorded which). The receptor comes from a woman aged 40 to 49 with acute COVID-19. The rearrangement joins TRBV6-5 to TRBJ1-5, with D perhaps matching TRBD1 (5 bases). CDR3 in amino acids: CASSYTRDSNQPQHF. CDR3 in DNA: TGTGCCAGCAGTTATACTAGGGACTCCAATCAGCCCCAGCATTTT.